This entry lists 25 T cell receptor beta chains sequenced from one sample in a study of blood T cell repertoires in COVID-19. The table came from immunoSEQ multiplex PCR; TCRdb's copy has only in-frame clones and leaves some out. This table holds about 480,000 clones, roughly 89% found once. Sequenced: peripheral blood. Source of these receptors: a man aged 18 to 30 with COVID-19, enrolled during active disease.

This rearrangement joins TRBV29-1 to TRBJ2-5, with D tentatively TRBD1 (6 bases). Germline V lookup: CDR1 SQVTM, CDR2 ANQGSEA. V shed 4 bases and J shed 2 bases, with 11 bases lying between them. The CDR3 consists of 13 residues. The CDR3 protein is CSVVDSPQETQYF. CDR3 DNA: TGCAGCGTTGTGGACAGCCCACAAGAGACCCAGTACTTC.

The V call is TRBV7-9, the J call TRBJ1-3; the D gene is possibly TRBD1 (5 bases). CDR1 is SEHNR, CDR2 FQNEAQ, per germline (reference sequence). The CDR3 has 14 amino acids. With 4 bases removed from V and 8 bases from J, the gap between germline ends came to 15 bases. The DNA for the CDR3 is TGTGCCAGCAGCTCCGGGCAGGGCTTCGACACCATATATTTT. It translates to CASSSGQGFDTIYF.

The chain carries TRBV5-1 and TRBJ2-1; D is undetermined. Deletions cut 0 bases from V and 3 bases from J, with 16 bases between. The length of the CDR3 is 17 residues. CDR1 and CDR2 (germline): SGHRS, YFSETQ. CDR3 residues: CASSLGIRPLDYNEQFF. Written as DNA, the CDR3 is TGCGCCAGCAGCTTGGGGATCAGGCCCCTTGACTACAATGAGCAGTTCTTC.

The chain carries TRBV19 and TRBJ2-2, with D perhaps matching TRBD1 (6 bases). CDR1 and CDR2 (germline): LNHDA, SQIVND (reference sequence). The CDR3 sequence is 15 residues long. V lost 4 bases, J lost 2 bases, and 11 bases lay in between. The CDR3 nucleotides read TGTGCCAGTAGTACCGGGACATTCAACACCGGGGAGCTGTTTTTT. Translation gives CASSTGTFNTGELFF. Complete variable domain (other parts from reference TRBV19 and TRBJ2-2): DGGITQSPKYLFRKEGQNVTLSCEQNLNHDAMYWYRQDPGQGLRLIYYSQIVNDFQKGDIAEGYSVSREKKESFPLTVTSAQKNPTAFYLCASSTGTFNTGELFFGEGSRLTVL.

J is TRBJ2-5 and V is TRBV5-1; tentative D call: TRBD1 (6 bases). Germline-derived CDR1 and CDR2 are SGHRS and YFSETQ. This CDR3 has 15 residues. The ends were cut back, 1 base at V and 5 bases at J, with 15 bases in the middle. The CDR3 protein is CASSLLVERGETQYF. The CDR3 DNA reads as TGCGCCAGCAGCTTGTTAGTAGAGAGGGGGGAGACCCAGTACTTC. Full variable domain (remainder filled in from reference TRBV5-1 and TRBJ2-5): KAGVTQTPRYLIKTRGQQVTLSCSPISGHRSVSWYQQTPGQGLQFLFEYFSETQRNKGNFPGRFSGRQFSNSRSEMNVSTLELGDSALYLCASSLLVERGETQYFGPGTRLLVL.

The chain is built from TRBV11-2 and TRBJ2-7; D is perhaps TRBD2 (6 bases). CDR1 SGHAT and CDR2 FQNNGV come from the germline V gene. Trimming cost V 3 bases and J 12 bases, with 15 bases left between them. The CDR3 length is 12 residues. The CDR3 sequence: CASSFSQAGLYF. CDR3 sequence (DNA): TGTGCCAGCAGCTTTTCCCAAGCGGGCTTGTACTTC. Supplemented by reference TRBV11-2 and TRBJ2-7, the full variable domain reads EAGVAQSPRYKIIEKRQSVAFWCNPISGHATLYWYQQILGQGPKLLIQFQNNGVVDDSQLPKDRFSAERLKGVDSTLKIQPAKLEDSAVYLCASSFSQAGLYFGPGTRLTVT.

The chain links TRBV19 to TRBJ2-7, with 11 bases fitting TRBD1. Germline V gene sequence: CDR1 LNHDA, CDR2 SQIVND (reference sequence). CDR3 length equals 17 residues. V was pared by 5 bases and J by 2 bases, with 11 bases of the junction left unmatched. Here the CDR3 DNA reads TGTGCCAGTAGTCCGTCCGGGACAGGGGGTCCCCCCTACGAGCAGTACTTC. Amino acid sequence: CASSPSGTGGPPYEQYF.

V and J are TRBV5-8 and TRBJ2-1, with D perhaps TRBD2 (5 bases). The V gene lost 0 bases and the J gene lost 9 bases, with 13 bases spanning the gap. The CDR3 sequence is 14 residues long. Per the germline V gene, CDR1 is SGHTS and CDR2 is YDEGEE. This chain's CDR3 is CASSLVGSASEQFF. CDR3 sequence (DNA): TGTGCCAGCAGCTTGGTAGGTAGCGCTAGTGAGCAGTTCTTC. Drawing the rest from reference TRBV5-8 and TRBJ2-1, the complete variable domain is EAGVTQSPTHLIKTRGQQATLRCSPISGHTSVYWYQQALGLGLQFLLWYDEGEERNRGNFPPRFSGRQFPNYSSELNVNALELEDSALYLCASSLVGSASEQFFGPGTRLTVL.

J is TRBJ1-5 and V is TRBV24-1; TRBD1 is a possible D gene (5 bases). The CDR3 is 16 amino acids. The V and J ends lost 4 bases and 2 bases respectively, with 14 bases between them. Germline CDR1 and CDR2: KGHDR and SFDVKD. The chain's CDR3 is CATSEADRAGNQPQHF. The CDR3, as DNA: TGTGCCACCAGTGAGGCTGACAGAGCTGGCAATCAGCCCCAGCATTTT.

The CDR3 sequence is CASSRASGRRGYEQFF. As DNA, the CDR3 is TGCGCCAGCAGCCGAGCTAGCGGGAGGCGGGGCTATGAGCAGTTCTTC. The chain is built from TRBV4-1 and TRBJ2-1; 11 positions agree with TRBD2. The trim removed 4 bases at V and 8 bases at J, leaving 10 bases unmatched. CDR1 and CDR2 from the germline V gene are MGHRA and YSYEKL. The CDR3 spans 16 residues.

This clone showed up just once. The rearrangement joins TRBV27 to TRBJ1-4; a weak D match, TRBD1 (5 bases). The CDR3 extends over 15 amino acids. The germline V gene has CDR1 MNHEY and CDR2 SMNVEV (reference sequence). Trimming pared 2 bases from V and 4 bases from J, leaving 11 bases between. CDR3 in amino acids: CASSLRGRVNEKLFF. CDR3 nucleotides: TGTGCCAGCAGTTTAAGGGGCAGGGTTAATGAAAAACTGTTTTTT. The entire variable domain, with the rest obtained from reference TRBV27 and TRBJ1-4, is as follows: EAQVTQNPRYLITVTGKKLTVTCSQNMNHEYMSWYRQDPGLGLRQIYYSMNVEVTDKGDVPEGYKVSRKEKRNFPLILESPSPNQTSLYFCASSLRGRVNEKLFFGSGTQLSVL.

The CDR3 here is CASSARGGTGYTF. DNA for the CDR3: TGTGCCAGCAGTGCCAGGGGTGGTACCGGCTACACCTTC. The chain combines TRBV2 with TRBJ1-2, with a tentative D call TRBD1 (6 bases). This CDR3 is 13 amino acids long. The germline V gene has CDR1 SNHLY and CDR2 FYNNEI. The germline V and J ends were trimmed by 4 bases and 8 bases, with 14 bases remaining between them.

This clone has just a few counts. The chain carries TRBV2 and TRBJ1-4; TRBD1 matches 7 bases. The CDR3 totals 14 residues. Per germline, CDR1 SNHLY and CDR2 FYNNEI. The V and J ends lost 2 bases and 7 bases, in that order; junction bases with no gene match: 4. The CDR3: CASSEWQGGEKLFF. In DNA, the CDR3 is TGTGCCAGCAGTGAATGGCAGGGGGGTGAAAAACTGTTTTTT. Full variable domain (missing parts from reference TRBV2 and TRBJ1-4): EPEVTQTPSHQVTQMGQEVILRCVPISNHLYFYWYRQILGQKVEFLVSFYNNEISEKSEIFDDQFSVERPDGSNFTLKIRSTKLEDSAMYFCASSEWQGGEKLFFGSGTQLSVL.

The rearrangement links TRBV2 to TRBJ1-2, with D tentatively TRBD1 (5 bases). Trimming removed 3 bases from V and 6 bases from J, with 17 bases in between. CDR3 length: 15 amino acids. The germline V gene encodes CDR1 SNHLY and CDR2 FYNNEI. The chain's CDR3 is CASSDSSGGNHGYTF. The CDR3 DNA is TGTGCCAGCAGTGATTCTTCGGGGGGAAACCATGGCTACACCTTC.

V gene TRBV5-8 combines with J gene TRBJ2-3; 8 bases are a match to TRBD2. V was clipped by 1 base and J by 2 bases; unmatched bases: 6. The germline gives CDR1 SGHTS, CDR2 YDEGEE. The CDR3 spans 16 residues. The CDR3 DNA sequence: TGTGCCAGCAGCTTGCGTCGGGGGGGCTACACAGATACGCAGTATTTT. Translating gives CASSLRRGGYTDTQYF.

The gene calls are TRBV21-1 and TRBJ2-7; the D call of TRBD2 is as the table states it, not checked on the DNA. TRBV21-1 is a pseudogene locus. The CDR3 sequence is 19 residues long. CDR3 bases: TGTGCCAGCAGCAAAGAACGAGGTAGACGAGCGGGCAATTCCTACGAGCAGTACTTC. This sequence encodes CASSKERGRRAGNSYEQYF.

Details on this clone: The junction shows a germline mismatch at one end, possibly a read error. The CDR3 nucleotides are TGTGCTAGCAGCTACCTTCAGGGGGCAATGGAGACCCAGTACTTC. Its translation is CASSYLQGAMETQYF. The chain employs TRBV7-7 and TRBJ2-5; the match to TRBD1 covers 8 bases. The V gene's germline CDR1 is SSHAT and CDR2 FNYEAQ (reference sequence). The length of the CDR3 is 15 residues.

The chain links TRBV3-1 (or the pseudogene TRBV3-2) to TRBJ2-7; TRBD1 aligns across 7 bases. The trim removed 7 bases at V and 5 bases at J, leaving 11 bases unmatched. The CDR3 consists of 14 residues. The germline V gene encodes CDR1 LGHDT and CDR2 YNNKEL (reference sequence). This chain's CDR3 is CASNNRGEGDEQYF. The CDR3 DNA reads as TGTGCCAGCAACAACAGGGGAGAAGGCGACGAGCAGTACTTC.

This clone appeared once. This sequence joins TRBV30 and TRBJ2-5, with 10 positions matching TRBD2. Germline V gene sequence: CDR1 GTSNPN, CDR2 SVGIG (reference sequence). The junction had 7 bases not matched to a gene; V was cut back by 2 bases and J by 4 bases. This CDR3 region has 15 residues. The CDR3 sequence: CAWSNLAGVGETQYF. The CDR3 nucleotides are TGTGCCTGGAGTAATCTAGCGGGAGTTGGAGAGACCCAGTACTTC.

The J gene is TRBJ1-1, the V gene TRBV6-5; 10 bases line up with TRBD1. This CDR3 has 15 residues. The V gene end was trimmed by 6 bases and the J gene end by 6 bases; junction bases not matched to a gene: 10. Per germline, CDR1 MNHEY and CDR2 SVGAGI. In DNA, the CDR3 is TGTGCCAGCAGATCTTCCGGGACAGGGGTCCCTGAAGCTTTCTTT. This gives the protein CASRSSGTGVPEAFF.

The chain recombines TRBV6-5 with TRBJ2-7; D unclear. Germline-derived CDR1 and CDR2 are MNHEY and SVGAGI. V shed 6 bases and J shed 1 base, with 13 bases lying between them. This CDR3 is 14 amino acids long. For the CDR3, the DNA is TGTGCCAGCAGATCTACCCTTTCATCCTACGAGCAGTACTTC. Translated: CASRSTLSSYEQYF.

The rearrangement links TRBV18 to TRBJ2-1; tentatively, D is TRBD2 (6 bases). This CDR3 has 13 residues. Germline CDR1 is KGHSH and CDR2 is LQKENI. Deletions cut 4 bases from V and 5 bases from J, with 9 bases between. CDR3 loop: CASSREAHNEQFF. The CDR3 DNA reads as TGTGCCAGCTCACGGGAGGCCCACAATGAGCAGTTCTTC.

The chain joins TRBV28 to TRBJ1-2; 9 bases match TRBD1. This CDR3 spans 16 amino acids. The junction had 10 bases not matched to a gene; V was cut back by 5 bases and J by 3 bases. Germline V gene sequence: CDR1 MDHEN, CDR2 SYDVKM. The CDR3 reads CASSPPGQGMDYGYTF. DNA of the CDR3: TGTGCCAGCAGTCCCCCGGGACAGGGAATGGACTATGGCTACACCTTC.

The chain joins TRBV27 to TRBJ2-5, with a tentative D call TRBD2 (7 bases). The CDR3 totals 13 residues. Germline V gives CDR1 MNHEY, CDR2 SMNVEV (reference sequence). Trimming shortened V by 11 bases and J by 6 bases, and 19 bases separated the two germline ends. This CDR3 is CAGARGLGQTQYF. The CDR3 region has the DNA TGTGCCGGGGCGCGGGGGCTCGGGCAGACCCAGTACTTC.

The rearrangement joins TRBV28 to TRBJ2-1, with a possible D match to TRBD1 (6 bases). V was shortened by 2 bases and J by 9 bases, with 14 bases between the two germline ends. Germline V gene sequence: CDR1 MDHEN, CDR2 SYDVKM. This CDR3 comprises 14 residues. Written as DNA, the CDR3 is TGTGCCAGCAGTTTAGTGGCGACAGGCGCTGAGCAGTTCTTC. Its translation is CASSLVATGAEQFF.